Presented here are 9 T cell receptor beta chains from one specimen sequenced in a study of blood T cell repertoires in COVID-19. TCRdb's copy holds only in-frame clones and misses some; the assay was immunoSEQ multiplex PCR. Among around 290,000 clones listed, approximately 90% were seen once. Sequencing used peripheral blood. These receptors were obtained from a woman aged 25 to 39 with COVID-19, enrolled during active disease.

This chain joins TRBV28 and TRBJ2-5; the D is unclear. The CDR3 consists of 15 residues. Trimming shortened V by 4 bases and J by 5 bases, and 17 bases separated the two germline ends. Germline CDR1 MDHEN, CDR2 SYDVKM. CDR3 protein: CASSSQTAMLETQYF. The CDR3 nucleotides read TGTGCCAGCAGTTCCCAGACTGCCATGTTGGAGACCCAGTACTTC. Full variable domain (rest looked up from reference TRBV28 and TRBJ2-5): DVKVTQSSRYLVKRTGEKVFLECVQDMDHENMFWYRQDPGLGLRLIYFSYDVKMKEKGDIPEGYSVSREKKERFSLILESASTNQTSMYLCASSSQTAMLETQYFGPGTRLLVL.

The chain combines TRBV3-1 (or the pseudogene TRBV3-2) with TRBJ2-1; D possibly corresponds to TRBD2 (5 bases). The CDR3 is 20 residues long. V dropped 3 bases and J dropped 0 bases, with 24 bases sitting between them. The germline V gene encodes CDR1 LGHDT and CDR2 YNNKEL (reference sequence). The CDR3 sequence is CASSQADFSLGFSSYNEQFF. The CDR3 region has the DNA TGTGCCAGCAGCCAGGCGGACTTCTCCCTGGGATTTAGCTCCTACAATGAGCAGTTCTTC.

The chain combines TRBV11-3 with TRBJ2-3; a weak D match, TRBD1 (6 bases). The CDR3 has 13 residues. The germline V gene encodes CDR1 SGHNT and CDR2 YENEEA. V lost 5 bases to trimming and J lost 4 bases, with 10 bases between them. The CDR3, as DNA: TGTGCCAGCAGCCCAGGGGCCCCAGATACGCAGTATTTT. Protein sequence: CASSPGAPDTQYF.

This sequence joins TRBV24-1 and TRBJ1-5; D may be TRBD1 (6 bases). The CDR3 length is 16 residues. Per the germline V gene, CDR1 is KGHDR and CDR2 is SFDVKD. V was clipped by 2 bases and J by 5 bases, with 15 bases between them. The CDR3 DNA reads as TGTGCCACCAGTGATTCCTCCGGGACACTTGATCAGCCCCAGCATTTT. Amino acid sequence: CATSDSSGTLDQPQHF.

The gene calls are TRBV18 and TRBJ2-7; weak D call: TRBD2 (6 bases). The V end lost 3 bases, the J end lost 7 bases, and 10 bases lay between the germline ends. The CDR3 consists of 12 residues. Germline assignment: CDR1 KGHSH and CDR2 LQKENI. In DNA form, the CDR3 reads TGTGCCAGCTCACCTAACCGGGAGGAGCAGTACTTC. Protein product: CASSPNREEQYF.

V is TRBV5-1 and J is TRBJ1-1, with D tentatively TRBD1 (5 bases). This CDR3 contains 15 residues. Germline CDR1 reads SGHRS; CDR2 reads YFSETQ. V was clipped by 1 base and J by 5 bases, with 15 bases between them. The CDR3 loop reads CASSLFSGGRTEAFF. In DNA form, the CDR3 reads TGCGCCAGCAGCTTGTTTTCGGGGGGACGGACTGAAGCTTTCTTT.

This clone was counted a single time. The chain is built from TRBV6-9 and TRBJ1-3, with TRBD1 matching over 7 bases. In germline, CDR1 is MNHGY, CDR2 SVAAGI. V lost 4 bases and J lost 3; bases outside the gene matches: 9. The CDR3 has 16 amino acids. CDR3 loop: CASSSPWTGIGNTIYF. In DNA, the CDR3 is TGTGCCAGCAGTTCCCCCTGGACAGGAATTGGAAACACCATATATTTT.

This CDR3 reads CAWIDRSTDTQYF. The CDR3, as DNA: TGTGCCTGGATAGACAGAAGTACAGATACGCAGTATTTT. The gene calls are TRBV30 and TRBJ2-3, with D possibly being TRBD1 (5 bases). Trimming took off 4 bases at V and 3 bases at J, with 11 bases between the two ends. Germline-derived CDR1 and CDR2 are GTSNPN and SVGIG (reference sequence). The CDR3 length is 13 residues. Full variable domain (remainder filled in from reference TRBV30 and TRBJ2-3): SQTIHQWPATLVQPVGSPLSLECTVEGTSNPNLYWYRQAAGRGLQLLFYSVGIGQISSEVPQNLSASRPQDRQFILSSKKLLLSDSGFYLCAWIDRSTDTQYFGPGTRLTVL.

The chain uses TRBV4-1 and TRBJ2-7; the D is unclear. CDR3 length equals 13 residues. V was clipped by 1 base and J by 2 bases, with 6 bases between them. Germline V gene lookup returns CDR1 MGHRA and CDR2 YSYEKL. CDR3 in DNA: TGCGCCAGCAGCCAAGGTACTACCTACGAGCAGTACTTC. Translation gives CASSQGTTYEQYF.